This TCR beta chain derives from a study of identical twins. Study conclusions and caveats: Out-of-frame sharing of TCR alpha in monozygotic twins was underestimated by models. The analysis was cross-sectional rather than longitudinal within donors. Cord blood's abundant beta clonotypes had fewer insertions, unlike memory repertoires.

CDR1 is SQVTM, CDR2 ANQGSEA, per germline. The ends lost 1 base at V and 5 bases at J; junction bases unmatched: 4. The CDR3 totals 14 residues. Healthy Caucasians made up all donors. TCRdb processed the 5' RACE reads anew with MiXCR; each CDR3 protein has one entry. Counted here are 420,000 or so distinct CDR3 sequences, under 20% occurring once; the ten biggest clones make up less than 15%. As for this clonotype: What it binds is not known.

This clonotype was obtained from a man aged 45-60 years in good health. V gene TRBV29-1 combines with J gene TRBJ2-1; 8 bases align to TRBD2. Material: naive T cells sorted from blood. The CDR3 nucleotides are TGCAGCGTTGAAGCTAAACTAGCGGACAATGAGCAGTTCTTC. It is translated as CSVEAKLADNEQFF.